This section outlines one T cell receptor beta chain sequence together with its context. Its antigen is undetermined. Next came a second PCR, run for about 6 to 12 cycles, which used a sample-barcoded 5' primer along with a J-beta primer mix. A template-switch adaptor with 12 random nucleotides tagged each cDNA molecule. TCRdb fed the 5' RACE reads into MiXCR, producing one record per CDR3 protein. In the table there are more than 800,000 distinct CDR3 sequences, 29% of which are singletons. These data originate in a study of blood T cells in healthy people across ages. Study-level results: Unsorted PBMC input precluded a conclusive naive versus antigen-experienced comparison. Per million T cells, TCR beta diversity dropped about linearly as age rose. Diversity was higher, and naive CD4+ cells more numerous, in long-lived donors than in aged donors.

CDR1 is LGHNA, CDR2 YNFKEQ, per germline. Trimming removed 0 bases from V and 4 bases from J, with 5 bases in between. The length of the CDR3 is 13 residues. Sequenced material: blood. The chain uses TRBV4-2 and TRBJ2-3; D remains ambiguous. The receptor comes from a woman at least 80 years old in good health. This CDR3 is CASSQDGADTQYF. For the CDR3, the DNA is TGTGCCAGCAGCCAAGATGGGGCAGATACGCAGTATTTT.